Below are 12 T cell receptor beta chains sequenced from a single sample in a study of blood T cell repertoires in COVID-19. Profiling relied on immunoSEQ multiplex PCR, and the TCRdb table lists in-frame clones only, not all of them. The data contain about 94,000 clones, roughly 84% of them singletons. The sequenced sample was peripheral blood. The source of these receptors is an elderly woman with acute or convalescent COVID-19.

V and J are TRBV6-5 and TRBJ1-3; TRBD1 might be the D (6 bases). V dropped 6 bases and J dropped 3 bases, with 12 bases sitting between them. CDR1 and CDR2 (germline): MNHEY, SVGAGI. The CDR3 totals 14 residues. CDR3 coding DNA: TGTGCCAGCAGAAACCAGGGGTTTGGAAACACCATATATTTT. This encodes CASRNQGFGNTIYF.

The rearrangement joins TRBV6-2 or TRBV6-3 to TRBJ2-1; 8 bases align to TRBD1. This CDR3 region has 15 residues. Losses at the gene ends were 4 bases for V and 2 bases for J; bases not matched to a gene: 4. Germline V lookup: CDR1 MNHEY, CDR2 SVGEGT. The CDR3 loop reads CASSLQGGPYNEQFF. The CDR3 coding sequence is TGTGCCAGCAGTTTACAGGGGGGTCCCTACAATGAGCAGTTCTTC.

The rearrangement joins TRBV6-6 to TRBJ2-1, with 13 bases fitting TRBD2. The germline CDR1 and CDR2 sequences are MNHNY and SVGAGI (reference sequence). The CDR3 loop spans 14 amino acids. The J segment lost 9 bases and the V segment lost 5 bases, leaving 4 bases of the junction unmatched. The DNA of the CDR3 is TGTGCCAGCAGTCACGGACTAGCGGGAGTTGAGCAGTTCTTC. Translation: CASSHGLAGVEQFF.

This chain connects TRBV27 to TRBJ1-6, with D perhaps matching TRBD1 (5 bases). Germline lookup yields CDR1 MNHEY and CDR2 SMNVEV (reference sequence). Trimming cost V 3 bases and J 7 bases, with 10 bases left between them. The CDR3 sequence is 14 residues long. The CDR3: CASSFRQPNSPLHF. Written as DNA, the CDR3 is TGTGCCAGCAGTTTTAGACAGCCAAATTCACCCCTCCACTTT.

The V and J genes are TRBV11-2 and TRBJ2-1, with 10 nucleotides matching TRBD2. CDR1 and CDR2 from the germline V gene are SGHAT and FQNNGV. V was pared by 3 bases and J by 3 bases, with 5 bases of the junction left unmatched. CDR3 length: 16 amino acids. CDR3 in amino acids: CASSLIAGGVYNEQFF. CDR3 DNA sequence: TGTGCCAGCAGCTTGATAGCGGGGGGTGTCTACAATGAGCAGTTCTTC.

CDR3: CASSSSSNREGGELFF. The CDR3 region has the DNA TGTGCCAGCAGCTCATCGTCGAACAGGGAAGGCGGGGAGCTGTTTTTT. The chain recombines TRBV11-1 with TRBJ2-2, with D tentatively TRBD1 (6 bases). V gave up 4 bases and J gave up 7 bases, with 19 bases separating them. CDR3 length: 16 amino acids. Germline V CDR1 and CDR2: SGHAT, FQDESV (reference sequence).

The genes are TRBV2 and TRBJ2-1, with TRBD2 identical over 8 bases. The germline V gene encodes CDR1 SNHLY and CDR2 FYNNEI. Losses at the gene ends were 2 bases for V and 6 bases for J; bases not matched to a gene: 12. The CDR3 runs to 17 residues. CDR3 in DNA: TGTGCCAGCAGTGAATGGTTAGCGGGAACTTTACGCAATGAGCAGTTCTTC. Translation: CASSEWLAGTLRNEQFF.

CDR3 amino acids: CASIQDRANYGYTF. The CDR3 DNA reads TGTGCCAGCATCCAAGACAGGGCAAACTATGGCTACACCTTC. This sequence joins TRBV6-6 and TRBJ1-2, with 7 nucleotides matching TRBD1. The CDR3 has 14 amino acids. Per the germline V gene, CDR1 is MNHNY and CDR2 is SVGAGI (reference sequence). The J segment lost 2 bases and the V segment lost 7 bases, leaving 7 bases of the junction unmatched.

V and J are TRBV7-2 and TRBJ2-3, with D tentatively TRBD1 (6 bases). Germline V CDR1 and CDR2: SGHTA, FQGNSA. The V and J ends lost 5 bases and 1 base respectively, with 13 bases between them. This CDR3 comprises 15 residues. CDR3 bases: TGTGCCAGCAGCCTCCAGGGGCAAGGCACAGATACGCAGTATTTT. Its protein is CASSLQGQGTDTQYF.

V is TRBV7-2 and J is TRBJ2-3; TRBD2 matches at 9 bases. J was trimmed by 0 bases and V by 5 bases; bases with no gene match: 3. This CDR3 is 15 amino acids long. Per germline, CDR1 SGHTA and CDR2 FQGNSA. The CDR3, as DNA: TGTGCCAGCAGCCCTAGCGGGGCTAGCACAGATACGCAGTATTTT. It yields the protein CASSPSGASTDTQYF.

This chain connects TRBV27 to TRBJ2-1, with D unclear. The CDR3 has 16 residues. Germline V gene lookup returns CDR1 MNHEY and CDR2 SMNVEV (reference sequence). V was shortened by 2 bases and J by 5 bases, with 16 bases between the two germline ends. DNA for the CDR3: TGTGCCAGCAGTTTAAAGATCGCCCCTCCAGACAATGAGCAGTTCTTC. Translation: CASSLKIAPPDNEQFF.

This clone came up a few times. This chain links TRBV5-5 with TRBJ1-5, with D possibly TRBD1 on 5 matching bases. CDR1 and CDR2 from the germline V gene are SGHKS and YYEKEE (reference sequence). Trimming removed 0 bases at V and 4 bases at J, with 11 bases between. CDR3 length equals 15 residues. The CDR3 DNA follows: TGTGCCAGCAGCTTGGTTGGAGGGGTGAATCAGCCCCAGCATTTT. Protein sequence: CASSLVGGVNQPQHF.